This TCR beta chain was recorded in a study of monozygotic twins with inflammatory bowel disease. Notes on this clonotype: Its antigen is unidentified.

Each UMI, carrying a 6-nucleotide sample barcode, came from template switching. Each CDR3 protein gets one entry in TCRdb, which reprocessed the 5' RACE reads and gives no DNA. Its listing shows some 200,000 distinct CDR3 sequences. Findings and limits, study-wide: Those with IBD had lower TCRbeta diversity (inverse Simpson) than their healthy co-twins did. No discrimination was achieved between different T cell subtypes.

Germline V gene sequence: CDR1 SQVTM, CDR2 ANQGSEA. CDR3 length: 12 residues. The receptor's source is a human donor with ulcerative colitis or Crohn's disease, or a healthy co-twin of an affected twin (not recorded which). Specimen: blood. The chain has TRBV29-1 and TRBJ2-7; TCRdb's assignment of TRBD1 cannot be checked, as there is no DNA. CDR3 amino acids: CSVEGAGAEQYF.